Listed here are 20 T cell receptor beta chains from one sample, sequenced in a study of blood T cell repertoires in COVID-19. Sequencing was performed with immunoSEQ multiplex PCR; in TCRdb, only in-frame clones are kept and a portion is missing. This sample yields more than 80,000 clones, of which roughly nine tenths are seen a single time; 15% to 20% belongs to the top ten. Sequencing was performed on peripheral blood. The receptors originated from a woman aged 55-75 years with COVID-19, enrolled during active disease.

The rearrangement joins TRBV3-1 (or the pseudogene TRBV3-2) to TRBJ1-3; D might be TRBD1 (5 bases). Trimming cost V 4 bases and J 0 bases, with 16 bases left between them. There are 17 residues in the CDR3. CDR1 and CDR2 from the germline V gene are LGHDT and YNNKEL (reference sequence). The CDR3 coding sequence is TGTGCCAGCAGCCCGAGACAGCCGGCTAGCTCTGGAAACACCATATATTTT. It codes for CASSPRQPASSGNTIYF.

The chain has TRBV5-1 and TRBJ2-2; TRBD1 aligns across 9 bases. Germline trimming cut 3 bases from V and 6 bases from J; bases unmatched to any gene: 6. The CDR3 contains 15 residues. Germline-derived CDR1 and CDR2 are SGHRS and YFSETQ. CDR3 residues: CASSWTGDQSGELFF. Written as DNA, the CDR3 is TGCGCCAGCAGCTGGACAGGGGATCAATCCGGGGAGCTGTTTTTT.

V usage is TRBV5-6 and J usage is TRBJ2-7; tentatively, D is TRBD1 (7 bases). The CDR3 is made up of 15 amino acids. Germline CDR1 is SGHDT and CDR2 is YYEEEE. Deletions cut 4 bases from V and 0 bases from J, with 14 bases between. The CDR3, as DNA: TGTGCCAGCAGCGCGGGACAGACAAACTCCTACGAGCAGTACTTC. Protein product: CASSAGQTNSYEQYF.

This chain connects TRBV19 to TRBJ1-5; TRBD1 aligns across 11 bases. Germline V CDR1 and CDR2: LNHDA, SQIVND (reference sequence). V lost 9 bases and J lost 3; bases outside the gene matches: 13. CDR3 length: 17 residues. The CDR3 protein is CASSLGTGGFHNQPQHF. The CDR3 DNA reads as TGTGCCAGCAGTCTTGGGACAGGGGGTTTTCACAATCAGCCCCAGCATTTT.

The genes are TRBV7-9 and TRBJ2-3, with 9 positions matching TRBD1. The CDR3 loop spans 17 amino acids. The V segment lost 5 bases and the J segment 5 bases; nucleotides outside the gene matches: 14. CDR1 SEHNR and CDR2 FQNEAQ come from the germline V gene (reference sequence). DNA of the CDR3: TGTGCCAGCAGCCACAGGGGGCGAGGTCCCACGGGAGATACGCAGTATTTT. It yields the protein CASSHRGRGPTGDTQYF.

The V and J genes are TRBV7-7 and TRBJ1-5, with D perhaps matching TRBD1 (5 bases). CDR1 is SSHAT, CDR2 FNYEAQ, per germline (reference sequence). The CDR3 consists of 14 residues. The V gene lost 4 bases and the J gene lost 3 bases, with 10 bases spanning the gap. CDR3 region: CASSSRVNNQPQHF. CDR3 in DNA: TGTGCCAGCAGCTCCAGGGTGAACAATCAGCCCCAGCATTTT.

The V and J genes are TRBV5-6 and TRBJ1-5, with D possibly being TRBD1 (5 bases). Trimming took 1 base from V and 7 from J, leaving 12 bases between them. The CDR3 spans 14 residues. Germline V lookup: CDR1 SGHDT, CDR2 YYEEEE. CDR3 sequence reads: CASSLSGAQQPQHF. CDR3 DNA sequence: TGTGCCAGCAGCTTGAGCGGGGCACAACAGCCCCAGCATTTT. Together with reference TRBV5-6 and TRBJ1-5, the CDR3 gives the full variable domain: DAGVTQSPTHLIKTRGQQVTLRCSPKSGHDTVSWYQQALGQGPQFIFQYYEEEERQRGNFPDRFSGHQFPNYSSELNVNALLLGDSALYLCASSLSGAQQPQHFGDGTRLSIL.

The rearrangement uses TRBV19 and TRBJ2-3, with 9 bases fitting TRBD1. Germline V lookup: CDR1 LNHDA, CDR2 SQIVND (reference sequence). The V and J ends lost 7 bases and 1 base, in that order; junction bases with no gene match: 6. CDR3 length: 15 residues. CDR3 in DNA: TGTGCCAGTACGAACAGGGGGCAAGGCACAGATACGCAGTATTTT. This sequence encodes CASTNRGQGTDTQYF.

For the CDR3, the DNA is TGTGCCTCCCGGGGGGGGACTAGCGGTTCGGAGACCCAGTACTTC. As protein: CASRGGTSGSETQYF. This chain connects TRBV6-5 to TRBJ2-5; 11 nucleotides agree with TRBD2. CDR1 and CDR2 (germline): MNHEY, SVGAGI. V shed 11 bases, J shed 5 bases, and the junction held 13 bases outside the gene matches. The CDR3 is made up of 15 amino acids.

The V call is TRBV24-1, the J call TRBJ2-1, with 8 bases matching TRBD2. V shed 3 bases, J shed 8 bases, and the junction held 11 bases outside the gene matches. The CDR3 is 16 amino acids. The V gene's germline CDR1 is KGHDR and CDR2 SFDVKD. CDR3: CATSDPVAGGLYEQFF. As DNA, the CDR3 is TGTGCCACCAGTGATCCCGTGGCGGGGGGTTTGTATGAGCAGTTCTTC.

The chain recombines TRBV11-2 with TRBJ2-5, with 7 bases lining up with TRBD1. Trimming took 1 base from V and 2 from J; bases not matched to a gene: 4. The germline gives CDR1 SGHAT, CDR2 FQNNGV. The CDR3 has 15 residues. CDR3 amino acids: CASSLGRTGQETQYF. CDR3 DNA sequence: TGTGCCAGCAGCTTAGGGCGGACAGGTCAAGAGACCCAGTACTTC.

The V call is TRBV4-2, the J call TRBJ1-2, with 10 positions matching TRBD1. The V gene end was trimmed by 1 base and the J gene end by 4 bases; junction bases not matched to a gene: 6. Germline CDR1 LGHNA, CDR2 YNFKEQ. This CDR3 spans 16 amino acids. This CDR3 is CASSQVGTGDSYGYTF. The DNA for the CDR3 is TGTGCCAGCAGCCAAGTTGGGACAGGGGACTCCTATGGCTACACCTTC.

This clone was counted only a few times. The rearrangement links TRBV5-8 to TRBJ2-1, with 10 bases matching TRBD2. The CDR3 has 15 amino acids. Trimming cost V 4 bases and J 6 bases; bases outside gene matches: 7. Germline V gene lookup returns CDR1 SGHTS and CDR2 YDEGEE. This chain's CDR3 is CASSGSGGVSNEQFF. CDR3 coding DNA: TGTGCCAGCAGCGGGAGCGGGGGGGTATCCAATGAGCAGTTCTTC.

The chain employs TRBV5-1 and TRBJ1-3, with 7 bases aligning to TRBD1. Per the germline V gene, CDR1 is SGHRS and CDR2 is YFSETQ. With 2 bases clipped from V and 0 bases from J, the junction kept 2 bases outside the gene matches. CDR3 length: 15 amino acids. CDR3 sequence: CASSLGTASGNTIYF. CDR3 DNA sequence: TGCGCCAGCAGCTTAGGGACAGCCTCTGGAAACACCATATATTTT.

This chain connects TRBV19 to TRBJ1-6; D is unresolved. V lost 4 bases to trimming and J lost 0 bases, with 16 bases between them. The CDR3 has 18 amino acids. Germline CDR1 is LNHDA and CDR2 is SQIVND (reference sequence). In DNA, the CDR3 is TGTGCCAGTAGTAGCCGGGGTGACCCGAGCTCCTATAATTCACCCCTCCACTTT. Its translation is CASSSRGDPSSYNSPLHF.

The V and J genes are TRBV4-1 and TRBJ1-6, with unresolved D. The CDR3 runs 15 residues. The V and J ends lost 0 bases and 8 bases respectively, with 11 bases between them. Germline V lookup: CDR1 MGHRA, CDR2 YSYEKL. CDR3: CASSQDRGRDSPLHF. DNA of the CDR3: TGCGCCAGCAGCCAAGATAGAGGCAGAGATTCACCCCTCCACTTT.

V gene TRBV5-5 combines with J gene TRBJ1-6, with 8 bases lining up with TRBD1. The germline gives CDR1 SGHKS, CDR2 YYEKEE (reference sequence). The CDR3 covers 15 residues. J gave up 9 bases and V 3 bases, and 8 bases lay outside the gene matches. CDR3: CASSSTGQVISPLHF. In DNA form, the CDR3 reads TGTGCCAGCAGCTCCACGGGACAGGTTATTTCACCCCTCCACTTT.

The rearrangement joins TRBV5-1 to TRBJ2-1; 7 nucleotides agree with TRBD1. The CDR3 spans 16 residues. The V gene's germline CDR1 is SGHRS and CDR2 YFSETQ. V lost 4 bases, J lost 4 bases, and 11 bases stayed unmatched. CDR3 DNA sequence: TGCGCCAGCAGCCTGACTGGACAGGCGACGTACAATGAGCAGTTCTTC. Its translation is CASSLTGQATYNEQFF.

The chain combines TRBV4-1 with TRBJ2-1; tentatively, D is TRBD1 (5 bases). The V gene lost 0 bases and the J gene lost 4 bases, with 16 bases spanning the gap. Germline values: CDR1 MGHRA, CDR2 YSYEKL. CDR3 size: 17 residues. The chain's CDR3 is CASSQDQGSWIYNEQFF. The CDR3 region has the DNA TGCGCCAGCAGCCAAGATCAGGGCTCCTGGATATACAATGAGCAGTTCTTC.

The chain employs TRBV5-6 and TRBJ1-2; TRBD1 might be the D (5 bases). V lost 1 base and J 4 bases, leaving 11 bases between the germline ends. The CDR3 covers 14 residues. CDR1 SGHDT and CDR2 YYEEEE come from the germline V gene. The CDR3: CASSLKGVSYGYTF. The CDR3, as DNA: TGTGCCAGCAGCTTGAAAGGGGTCAGCTATGGCTACACCTTC.